These T cell receptor beta chains were read from a single sample in a study of blood T cell repertoires in COVID-19. Profiling relied on immunoSEQ multiplex PCR, and the TCRdb table lists in-frame clones only, not all of them. The table includes 43,000 or so clones, 80% to 90% detected once. Sequencing was carried out using peripheral blood. The origin of the receptors is a man aged 55 to 70 with active COVID-19. CDR3s include the opening cysteine and the closing phenylalanine or tryptophan. Fields, in order: V gene, clone size, J gene, D gene, CDR3 protein, CDR3 DNA. D genes are given only for firm matches. Only part of the rows carry a size: once, few, many, or a class if the clone is expanded.

v_gene: TRBV7-9; abundance: -; j_gene: TRBJ2-7; d_gene: -; CDR3aa: CASSSPPSDEQYF; CDR3nt: TGTGCCAGCAGCTCCCCCCCTAGCGACGAGCAGTACTTC
v_gene: TRBV27; abundance: -; j_gene: TRBJ1-5; d_gene: TRBD1; CDR3aa: CASSFQGGQPQHF; CDR3nt: TGTGCCAGCAGTTTCCAGGGGGGTCAGCCCCAGCATTTT
v_gene: TRBV2; abundance: few; j_gene: TRBJ2-7; d_gene: -; CDR3aa: CASSLTRSYEQYF; CDR3nt: TGTGCCAGCAGTCTGACTAGATCCTACGAGCAGTACTTC
v_gene: TRBV19; abundance: once; j_gene: TRBJ2-1; d_gene: -; CDR3aa: CASSYSYNEQFF; CDR3nt: TGTGCCAGTAGTTACAGTTACAATGAGCAGTTCTTC
v_gene: TRBV13; abundance: -; j_gene: TRBJ2-5; d_gene: TRBD1; CDR3aa: CASRHRGPGETQYF; CDR3nt: TGTGCCAGCAGGCACAGGGGGCCGGGAGAGACCCAGTACTTC
v_gene: TRBV10-3; abundance: -; j_gene: TRBJ1-1; d_gene: -; CDR3aa: CATAPGVNTEAFF; CDR3nt: TGTGCCACCGCACCGGGGGTGAACACTGAAGCTTTCTTT
v_gene: TRBV30; abundance: -; j_gene: TRBJ2-7; d_gene: -; CDR3aa: CAWSVGTSRISEGEQYF; CDR3nt: TGTGCCTGGAGTGTAGGAACTAGTAGGATCTCGGAAGGCGAGCAGTACTTC
v_gene: TRBV5-1; abundance: -; j_gene: TRBJ2-3; d_gene: -; CDR3aa: CASSSPETASQYF; CDR3nt: TGCGCCAGCAGCTCACCCGAGACAGCGTCGCAGTATTTT
v_gene: TRBV3-1/TRBV3-2; abundance: -; j_gene: TRBJ2-1; d_gene: TRBD2; CDR3aa: CASSQLAGSYNEQFF; CDR3nt: TGTGCCAGCAGCCAACTAGCGGGCTCCTACAATGAGCAGTTCTTC
v_gene: TRBV3-1/TRBV3-2; abundance: -; j_gene: TRBJ2-5; d_gene: TRBD2; CDR3aa: CASSHGTGLAETQYF; CDR3nt: TGTGCCAGCAGCCATGGGACGGGACTAGCCGAGACCCAGTACTTC
v_gene: TRBV2; abundance: many; j_gene: TRBJ2-1; d_gene: TRBD2; CDR3aa: CASSGTSGRSEQFF; CDR3nt: TGTGCCAGCAGTGGGACTAGCGGGAGATCTGAGCAGTTCTTC
v_gene: TRBV15; abundance: -; j_gene: TRBJ2-2; d_gene: TRBD2; CDR3aa: CATSRDPGLAGGHTGELFF; CDR3nt: TGTGCCACCAGCAGAGACCCGGGACTAGCGGGAGGTCACACCGGGGAGCTGTTTTTT
v_gene: TRBV5-1; abundance: -; j_gene: TRBJ2-5; d_gene: TRBD2; CDR3aa: CASSPGLKETQYF; CDR3nt: TGCGCCAGCAGCCCGGGACTAAAAGAGACCCAGTACTTC
v_gene: TRBV4-1; abundance: -; j_gene: TRBJ2-3; d_gene: TRBD2; CDR3aa: CASSQDPAGGTDTQYF; CDR3nt: TGCGCCAGCAGCCAAGATCCCGCGGGGGGGACAGATACGCAGTATTTT
v_gene: TRBV3-1/TRBV3-2; abundance: once; j_gene: TRBJ2-7; d_gene: -; CDR3aa: CASSLGQFYEQYF; CDR3nt: TGTGCCAGCAGCCTAGGACAGTTCTACGAGCAGTACTTC
v_gene: TRBV9; abundance: few; j_gene: TRBJ2-2; d_gene: -; CDR3aa: CASSIGTLNTGELFF; CDR3nt: TGTGCCAGCAGCATAGGGACATTGAACACCGGGGAGCTGTTTTTT
v_gene: TRBV7-3; abundance: -; j_gene: TRBJ2-1; d_gene: -; CDR3aa: CASSPDSRSYNEQFF; CDR3nt: TGTGCCAGCAGCCCGGACAGCCGATCCTACAATGAGCAGTTCTTC
v_gene: TRBV4-1; abundance: -; j_gene: TRBJ2-3; d_gene: TRBD2; CDR3aa: CASSQAPAGGFTDTQYF; CDR3nt: TGCGCCAGCAGCCAAGCTCCAGCGGGAGGGTTCACAGATACGCAGTATTTT
v_gene: TRBV18; abundance: -; j_gene: TRBJ1-4; d_gene: -; CDR3aa: CASSPEAGNEKLFF; CDR3nt: TGTGCCAGCTCACCAGAGGCGGGTAATGAAAAACTGTTTTTT
v_gene: TRBV9; abundance: -; j_gene: TRBJ1-4; d_gene: TRBD1; CDR3aa: CASSRGGQGNEKLFF; CDR3nt: TGTGCCAGCAGCAGAGGGGGACAGGGTAATGAAAAACTGTTTTTT
v_gene: TRBV11-2; abundance: -; j_gene: TRBJ1-1; d_gene: -; CDR3aa: CASSLTGTTEAFF; CDR3nt: TGTGCCAGCAGCTTGACAGGAACAACTGAAGCTTTCTTT
v_gene: TRBV19; abundance: -; j_gene: TRBJ2-5; d_gene: -; CDR3aa: CASSIGRNQETQYF; CDR3nt: TGTGCCAGTAGTATAGGGAGAAACCAAGAGACCCAGTACTTC
v_gene: TRBV5-1; abundance: -; j_gene: TRBJ1-5; d_gene: TRBD1; CDR3aa: CASSPTGGSNQPQHF; CDR3nt: TGCGCCAGCAGCCCGACAGGGGGCAGCAATCAGCCCCAGCATTTT
v_gene: TRBV6-4; abundance: -; j_gene: TRBJ2-1; d_gene: TRBD2; CDR3aa: CASSDELAGVGEQFF; CDR3nt: TGTGCCAGCAGTGACGAGCTAGCGGGAGTGGGTGAGCAGTTCTTC
v_gene: TRBV13; abundance: -; j_gene: TRBJ2-7; d_gene: -; CDR3aa: CASSQYALGRTIYEQYF; CDR3nt: TGTGCCAGCAGCCAGTACGCCCTGGGGAGGACGATCTACGAGCAGTACTTC
v_gene: TRBV21-1; abundance: -; j_gene: TRBJ1-4; d_gene: -; CDR3aa: CASSKDSATNEKLFF; CDR3nt: TGTGCCAGCAGCAAAGACAGTGCAACTAATGAAAAACTGTTTTTT
v_gene: TRBV3-1/TRBV3-2; abundance: once; j_gene: TRBJ1-1; d_gene: TRBD1; CDR3aa: CASSQGTGENTEAFF; CDR3nt: TGTGCCAGCAGCCAAGGGACAGGGGAGAACACTGAAGCTTTCTTT
v_gene: TRBV7-2; abundance: -; j_gene: TRBJ2-7; d_gene: TRBD1; CDR3aa: CASSPSVETGFHEQYF; CDR3nt: TGTGCCAGCAGCCCCTCTGTCGAGACAGGGTTCCACGAGCAGTACTTC
v_gene: TRBV6-1; abundance: -; j_gene: TRBJ1-5; d_gene: -; CDR3aa: CASSDRYSNQPQHF; CDR3nt: TGTGCCAGCAGTGACAGATATAGCAATCAGCCCCAGCATTTT
v_gene: TRBV13; abundance: -; j_gene: TRBJ2-7; d_gene: TRBD2; CDR3aa: CASSSTGLAGREQYF; CDR3nt: TGTGCCAGCAGCTCGACGGGACTAGCAGGGCGGGAGCAGTACTTC
v_gene: TRBV6-2/TRBV6-3; abundance: -; j_gene: TRBJ1-5; d_gene: TRBD1; CDR3aa: CASSYSDRGSNQPQHF; CDR3nt: TGTGCCAGCAGTTACTCCGACAGGGGGAGCAATCAGCCCCAGCATTTT
v_gene: TRBV6-5; abundance: -; j_gene: TRBJ2-5; d_gene: -; CDR3aa: CASSSQAVQETQYF; CDR3nt: TGTGCCAGCAGTTCACAGGCAGTCCAAGAGACCCAGTACTTC
v_gene: TRBV19; abundance: -; j_gene: TRBJ2-3; d_gene: TRBD2; CDR3aa: CASSIDASGARDTQYF; CDR3nt: TGTGCCAGTAGTATAGATGCTAGCGGGGCTCGGGATACGCAGTATTTT